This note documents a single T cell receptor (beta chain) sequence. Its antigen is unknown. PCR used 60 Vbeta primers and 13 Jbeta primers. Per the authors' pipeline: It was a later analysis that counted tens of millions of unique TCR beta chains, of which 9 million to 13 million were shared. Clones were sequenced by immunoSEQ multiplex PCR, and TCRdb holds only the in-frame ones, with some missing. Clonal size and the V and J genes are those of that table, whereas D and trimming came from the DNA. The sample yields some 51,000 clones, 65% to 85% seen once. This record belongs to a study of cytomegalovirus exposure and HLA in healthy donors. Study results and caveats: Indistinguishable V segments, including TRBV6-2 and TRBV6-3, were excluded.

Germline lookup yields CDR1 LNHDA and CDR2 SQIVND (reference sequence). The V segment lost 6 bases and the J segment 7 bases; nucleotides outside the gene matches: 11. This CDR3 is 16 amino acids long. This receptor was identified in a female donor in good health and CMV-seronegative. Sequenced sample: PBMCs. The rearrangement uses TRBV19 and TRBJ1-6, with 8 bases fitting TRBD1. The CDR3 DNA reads TGTGCCAGTAGGTCCGCTCCGGGACAGGACAATTCACCCCTCCACTTT. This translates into CASRSAPGQDNSPLHF.